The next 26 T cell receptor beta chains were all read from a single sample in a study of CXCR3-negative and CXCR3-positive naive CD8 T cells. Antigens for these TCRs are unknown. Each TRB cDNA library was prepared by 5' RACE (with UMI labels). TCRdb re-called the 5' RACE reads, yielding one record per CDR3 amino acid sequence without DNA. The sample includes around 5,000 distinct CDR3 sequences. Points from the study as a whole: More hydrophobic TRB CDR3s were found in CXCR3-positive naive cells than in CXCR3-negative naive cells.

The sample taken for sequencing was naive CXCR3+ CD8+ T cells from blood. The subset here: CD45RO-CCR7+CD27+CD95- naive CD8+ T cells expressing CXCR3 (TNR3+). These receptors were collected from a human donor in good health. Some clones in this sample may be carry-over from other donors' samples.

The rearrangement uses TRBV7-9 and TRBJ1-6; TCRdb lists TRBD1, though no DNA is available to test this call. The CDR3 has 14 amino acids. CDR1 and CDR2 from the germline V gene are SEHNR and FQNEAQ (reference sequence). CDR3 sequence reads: CASSDTLGRSPLHF.

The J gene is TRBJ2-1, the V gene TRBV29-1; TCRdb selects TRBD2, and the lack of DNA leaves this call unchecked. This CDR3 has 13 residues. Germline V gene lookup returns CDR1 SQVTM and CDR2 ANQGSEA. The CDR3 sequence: CSVRLADNNEQFF.

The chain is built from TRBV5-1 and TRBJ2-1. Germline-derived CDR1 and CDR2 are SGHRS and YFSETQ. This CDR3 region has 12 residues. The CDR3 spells CTSSFSYNEQFF.

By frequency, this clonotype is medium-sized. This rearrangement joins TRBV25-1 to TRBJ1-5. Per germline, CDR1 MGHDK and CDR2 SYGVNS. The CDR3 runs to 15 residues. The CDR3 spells CASSELGRSNQPQHF.

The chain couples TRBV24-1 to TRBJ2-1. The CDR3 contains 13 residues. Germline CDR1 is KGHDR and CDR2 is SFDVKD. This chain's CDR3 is CATSDGVYNEQFF.

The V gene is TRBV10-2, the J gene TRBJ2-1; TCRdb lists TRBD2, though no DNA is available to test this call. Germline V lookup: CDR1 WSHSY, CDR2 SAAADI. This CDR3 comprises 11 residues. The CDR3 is CASRDAGALGF.

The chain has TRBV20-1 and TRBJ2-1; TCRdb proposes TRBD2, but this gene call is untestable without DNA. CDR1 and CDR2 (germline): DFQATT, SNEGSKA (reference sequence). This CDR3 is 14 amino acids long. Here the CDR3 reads CSAGTSGRFNEQFF.

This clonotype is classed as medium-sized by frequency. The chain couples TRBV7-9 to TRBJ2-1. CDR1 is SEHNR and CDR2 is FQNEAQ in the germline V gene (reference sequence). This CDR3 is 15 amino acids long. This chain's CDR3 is CASSLDGGSYNEQFF.

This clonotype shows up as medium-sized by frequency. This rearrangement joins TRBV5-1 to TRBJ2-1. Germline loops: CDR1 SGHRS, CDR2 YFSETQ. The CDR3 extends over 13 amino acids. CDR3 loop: CASGVSSYNEQFF.

CDR3 protein: CASLDQGFIKNIQYF. This chain links TRBV2 with TRBJ2-4; TCRdb's assignment of TRBD1 cannot be checked, as there is no DNA. CDR1 and CDR2 from the germline V gene are SNHLY and FYNNEI. CDR3 length: 15 residues.

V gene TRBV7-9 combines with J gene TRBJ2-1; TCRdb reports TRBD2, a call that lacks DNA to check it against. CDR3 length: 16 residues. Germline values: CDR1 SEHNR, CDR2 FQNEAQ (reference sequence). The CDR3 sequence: CASSPTTSGRASEQFF. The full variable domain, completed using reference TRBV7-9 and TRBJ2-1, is DTGVSQNPRHKITKRGQNVTFRCDPISEHNRLYWYRQTLGQGPEFLTYFQNEAQLEKSRLLSDRFSAERPKGSFSTLEIQRTEQGDSAMYLCASSPTTSGRASEQFFGPGTRLTVL.

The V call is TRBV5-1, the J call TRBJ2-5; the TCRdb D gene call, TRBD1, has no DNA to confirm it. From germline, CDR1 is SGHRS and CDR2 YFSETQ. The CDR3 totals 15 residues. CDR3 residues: CAIPKAGPYQETQYF. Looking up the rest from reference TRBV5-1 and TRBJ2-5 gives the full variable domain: KAGVTQTPRYLIKTRGQQVTLSCSPISGHRSVSWYQQTPGQGLQFLFEYFSETQRNKGNFPGRFSGRQFSNSRSEMNVSTLELGDSALYLCAIPKAGPYQETQYFGPGTRLLVL.

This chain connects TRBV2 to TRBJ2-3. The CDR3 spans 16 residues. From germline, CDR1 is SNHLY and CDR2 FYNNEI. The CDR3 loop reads CASSEARLRSTDTQYF.

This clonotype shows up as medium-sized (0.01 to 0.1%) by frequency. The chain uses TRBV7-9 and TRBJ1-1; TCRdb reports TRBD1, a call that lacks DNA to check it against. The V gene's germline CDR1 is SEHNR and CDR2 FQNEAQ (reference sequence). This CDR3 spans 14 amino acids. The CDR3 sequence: CASSPREFNTEAFF.

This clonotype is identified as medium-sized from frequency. The CDR3 protein is CASSPQGGSIPLSSYNEQFF. The chain carries TRBV5-1 and TRBJ2-1; the D gene TCRdb calls, TRBD2, cannot be checked with no DNA. CDR3 length: 20 amino acids. Looked up from germline, CDR1 is SGHRS and CDR2 is YFSETQ.

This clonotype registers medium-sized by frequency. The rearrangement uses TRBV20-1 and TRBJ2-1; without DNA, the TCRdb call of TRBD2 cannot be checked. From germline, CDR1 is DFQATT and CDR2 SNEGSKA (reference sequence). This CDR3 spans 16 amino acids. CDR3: CSARGGSGMKIDEQFF.

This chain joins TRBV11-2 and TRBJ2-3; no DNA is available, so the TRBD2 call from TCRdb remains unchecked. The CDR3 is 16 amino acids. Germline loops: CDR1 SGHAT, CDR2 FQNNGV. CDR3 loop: CASSWAGVSSTDTQYF.

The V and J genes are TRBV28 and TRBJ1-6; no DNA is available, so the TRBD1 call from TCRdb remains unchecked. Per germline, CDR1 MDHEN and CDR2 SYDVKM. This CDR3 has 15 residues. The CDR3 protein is CASRIWAGASSPLHF.

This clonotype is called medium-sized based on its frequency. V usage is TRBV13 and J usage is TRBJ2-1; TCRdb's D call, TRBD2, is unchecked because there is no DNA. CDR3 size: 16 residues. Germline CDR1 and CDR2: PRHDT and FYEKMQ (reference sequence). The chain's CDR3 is CASSLDGLAGNNEQFF.

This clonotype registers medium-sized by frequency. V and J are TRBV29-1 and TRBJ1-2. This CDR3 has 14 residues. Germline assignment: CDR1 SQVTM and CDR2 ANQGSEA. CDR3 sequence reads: CSVGPSEAPYGYTF.

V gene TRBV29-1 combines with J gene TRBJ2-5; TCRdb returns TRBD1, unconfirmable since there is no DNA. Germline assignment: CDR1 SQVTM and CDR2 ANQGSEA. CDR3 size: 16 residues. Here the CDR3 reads CSVNGQGDAFQETQYF.

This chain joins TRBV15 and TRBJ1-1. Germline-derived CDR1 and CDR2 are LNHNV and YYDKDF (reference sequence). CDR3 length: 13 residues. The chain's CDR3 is CATSSFRDTEAFF.

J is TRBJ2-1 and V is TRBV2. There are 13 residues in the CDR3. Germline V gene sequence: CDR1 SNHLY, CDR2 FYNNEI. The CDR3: CASSETRYNEQFF.

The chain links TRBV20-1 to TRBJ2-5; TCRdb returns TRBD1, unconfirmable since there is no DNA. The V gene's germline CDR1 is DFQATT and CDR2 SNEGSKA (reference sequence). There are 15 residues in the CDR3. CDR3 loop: CSATSGQPRQETQYF.

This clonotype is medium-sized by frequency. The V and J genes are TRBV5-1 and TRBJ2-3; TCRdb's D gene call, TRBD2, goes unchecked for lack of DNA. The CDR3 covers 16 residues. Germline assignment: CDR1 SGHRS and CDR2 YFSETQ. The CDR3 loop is CASSWGAGGSTDTQYF.

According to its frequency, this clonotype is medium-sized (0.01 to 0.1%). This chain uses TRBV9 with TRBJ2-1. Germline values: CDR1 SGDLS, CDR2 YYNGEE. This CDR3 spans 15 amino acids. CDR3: CASSVADRSYNEQFF.